Below, one TCR beta chain is given with its context. Its specificity is not known. The sample originates from a study of beta chain features in type 1 diabetes. Study conclusions and caveats: Moderate but significant shortening of TCRB CDR3s was recorded in all four CD4+ subsets from Type 1 diabetes patients. These data did not resolve whether HLA type affects TCRB rearrangement.

Trimming shortened V by 5 bases and J by 9 bases, and 17 bases separated the two germline ends. Germline V gene data show CDR1 as SGHTA and CDR2 as FQGNSA. This CDR3 is 14 amino acids long. A CD45RO/CCR7/CD25/CD127/CD95/CD27 panel sorted naive, central memory, regulatory and stem cell-like memory CD4+ cells. Expressed TCRB transcripts were sequenced, since all the RNA that had been isolated was reverse transcribed. The table came from immunoSEQ multiplex PCR; TCRdb's copy has only in-frame clones and leaves some out. The sample has 140,000 or so clones, around a tenth seen once. This TCR was sampled from a man between 18 and 35 years old in good health. The genes are TRBV7-2 and TRBJ2-1; weak D call: TRBD2 (5 bases). The sequenced sample consisted of central memory CD4+ T cells from blood. CDR3 amino acids: CASSPREPSVEQFF. The DNA for the CDR3 is TGTGCCAGCAGCCCCCGGGAACCTTCGGTTGAGCAGTTCTTC.